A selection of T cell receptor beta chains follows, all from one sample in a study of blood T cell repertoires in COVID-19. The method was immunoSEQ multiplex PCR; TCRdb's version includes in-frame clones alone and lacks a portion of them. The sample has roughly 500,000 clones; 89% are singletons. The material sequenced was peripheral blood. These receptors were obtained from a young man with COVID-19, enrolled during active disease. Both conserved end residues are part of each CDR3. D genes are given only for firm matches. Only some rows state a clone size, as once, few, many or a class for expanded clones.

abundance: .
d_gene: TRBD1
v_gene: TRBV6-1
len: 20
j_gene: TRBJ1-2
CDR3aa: CASSERAVRGGGKTNYGYTF
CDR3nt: TGTGCCAGCAGTGAAAGGGCGGTTAGAGGGGGCGGAAAAACTAACTATGGCTACACCTTC

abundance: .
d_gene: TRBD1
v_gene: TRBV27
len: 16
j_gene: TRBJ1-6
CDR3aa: CASSAGQGAIWSPLHF
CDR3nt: TGTGCCAGCAGCGCGGGACAGGGGGCGATTTGGTCACCCCTCCACTTT

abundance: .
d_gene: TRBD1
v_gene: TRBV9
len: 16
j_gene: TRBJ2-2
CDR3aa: CASSPSGGSTTGELFF
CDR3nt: TGTGCCAGCAGCCCCTCAGGGGGTTCAACCACCGGGGAGCTGTTTTTT

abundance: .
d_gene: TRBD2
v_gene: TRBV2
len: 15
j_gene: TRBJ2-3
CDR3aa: CASGAGLAGTDTQYF
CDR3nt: TGTGCCAGCGGCGCGGGACTAGCGGGCACAGATACGCAGTATTTT

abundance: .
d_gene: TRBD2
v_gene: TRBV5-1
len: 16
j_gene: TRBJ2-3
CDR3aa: CASRRLAGSSTDTQYF
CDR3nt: TGCGCCAGCCGCCGACTAGCGGGTTCTAGCACAGATACGCAGTATTTT

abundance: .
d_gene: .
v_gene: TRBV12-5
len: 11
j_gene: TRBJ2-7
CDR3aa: CASSRDYEQYF
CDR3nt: TGTGCTAGTAGCAGGGACTACGAGCAGTACTTC

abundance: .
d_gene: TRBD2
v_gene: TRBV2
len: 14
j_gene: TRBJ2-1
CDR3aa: CASLGGSGSSEQFF
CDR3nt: TGTGCCAGCCTTGGAGGGAGCGGGAGCTCCGAGCAGTTCTTC

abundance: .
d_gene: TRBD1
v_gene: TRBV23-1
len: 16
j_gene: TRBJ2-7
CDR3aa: CASTRSGDRGSYEQYF
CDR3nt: TGCGCCAGCACTCGCAGTGGGGACAGGGGATCCTACGAGCAGTACTTC

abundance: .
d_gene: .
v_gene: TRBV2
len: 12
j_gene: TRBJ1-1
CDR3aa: CASRSGMREAFF
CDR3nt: TGTGCCAGCAGGTCAGGCATGCGTGAAGCTTTCTTT

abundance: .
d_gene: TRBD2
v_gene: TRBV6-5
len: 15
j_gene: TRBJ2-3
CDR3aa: CASSNSGGSTDTQYF
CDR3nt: TGTGCCAGCAGTAATAGCGGGGGGAGCACAGATACGCAGTATTTT

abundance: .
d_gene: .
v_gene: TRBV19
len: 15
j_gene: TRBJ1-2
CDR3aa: CASSSGQKSGYGYTF
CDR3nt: TGTGCCAGTAGTTCAGGACAGAAATCGGGGTATGGCTACACCTTC

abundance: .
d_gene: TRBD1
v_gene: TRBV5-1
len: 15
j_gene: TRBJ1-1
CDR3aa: CASSLETGKNTEAFF
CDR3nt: TGCGCCAGCAGCTTGGAGACAGGGAAGAACACTGAAGCTTTCTTT

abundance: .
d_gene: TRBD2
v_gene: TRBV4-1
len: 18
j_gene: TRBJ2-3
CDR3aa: CASSQVGSGSGGTDTQYF
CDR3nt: TGCGCCAGCAGCCAAGTGGGTAGCGGGAGTGGGGGCACAGATACGCAGTATTTT

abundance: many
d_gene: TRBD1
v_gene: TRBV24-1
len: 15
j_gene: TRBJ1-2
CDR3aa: CATSDLGGWAYGYTF
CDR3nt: TGTGCCACCAGTGATTTAGGGGGCTGGGCCTATGGCTACACCTTC

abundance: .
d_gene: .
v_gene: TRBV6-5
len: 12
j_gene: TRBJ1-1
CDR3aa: CASWPGYTEAFF
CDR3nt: TGTGCCAGTTGGCCGGGATACACTGAAGCTTTCTTT

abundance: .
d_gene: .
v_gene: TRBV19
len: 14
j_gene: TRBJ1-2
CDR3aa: CASSSVAGRMSYTF
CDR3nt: TGTGCCAGTAGTAGTGTTGCAGGGCGTATGAGCTACACCTTC